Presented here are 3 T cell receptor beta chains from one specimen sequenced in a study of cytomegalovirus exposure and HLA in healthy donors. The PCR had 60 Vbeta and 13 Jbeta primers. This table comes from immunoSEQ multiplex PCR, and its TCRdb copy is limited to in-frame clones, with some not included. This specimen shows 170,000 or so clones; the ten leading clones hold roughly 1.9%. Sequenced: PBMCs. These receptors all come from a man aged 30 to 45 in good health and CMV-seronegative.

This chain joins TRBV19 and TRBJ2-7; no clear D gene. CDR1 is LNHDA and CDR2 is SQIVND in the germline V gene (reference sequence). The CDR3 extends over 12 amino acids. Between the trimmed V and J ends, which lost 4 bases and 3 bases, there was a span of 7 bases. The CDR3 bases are TGTGCCAGTAGTACTGGCAGCTACGAGCAGTACTTC. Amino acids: CASSTGSYEQYF.

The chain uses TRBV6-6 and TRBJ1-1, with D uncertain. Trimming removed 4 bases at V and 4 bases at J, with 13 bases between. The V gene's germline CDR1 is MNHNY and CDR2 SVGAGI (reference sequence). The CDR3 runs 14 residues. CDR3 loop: CASSLFRGSTEAFF. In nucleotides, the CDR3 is TGTGCCAGCAGTTTGTTCCGAGGGTCCACTGAAGCTTTCTTT.

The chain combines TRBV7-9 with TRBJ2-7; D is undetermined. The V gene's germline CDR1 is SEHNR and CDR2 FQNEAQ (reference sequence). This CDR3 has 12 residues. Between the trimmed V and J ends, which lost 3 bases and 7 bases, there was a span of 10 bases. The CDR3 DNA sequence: TGTGCCAGCAGCTTCTCCAGTTGGGAGCAGTACTTC. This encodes CASSFSSWEQYF. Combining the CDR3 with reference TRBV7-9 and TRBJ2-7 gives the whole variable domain DTGVSQNPRHKITKRGQNVTFRCDPISEHNRLYWYRQTLGQGPEFLTYFQNEAQLEKSRLLSDRFSAERPKGSFSTLEIQRTEQGDSAMYLCASSFSSWEQYFGPGTRLTVT.